This T cell receptor beta chain came from a study of blood T cell repertoires in COVID-19. V was trimmed by 0 bases and J by 8 bases, leaving 10 bases between them. This CDR3 comprises 13 residues. The germline V gene has CDR1 MNHNS and CDR2 SASEGT. Assay: immunoSEQ multiplex PCR; the TCRdb copy retains only in-frame clones and omits some. The data show fewer than 300,000 clones, with about 89% seen just once and roughly 1.6% held by the top ten. The chain is built from TRBV6-1 and TRBJ1-2; D is undetermined. The source of this sequence is a woman aged 40 to 50 who had recovered from COVID-19. The sequenced sample was peripheral blood. The CDR3 loop reads CASSEALSRGYTF. The CDR3 DNA follows: TGTGCCAGCAGTGAAGCGCTATCGCGGGGCTACACCTTC.